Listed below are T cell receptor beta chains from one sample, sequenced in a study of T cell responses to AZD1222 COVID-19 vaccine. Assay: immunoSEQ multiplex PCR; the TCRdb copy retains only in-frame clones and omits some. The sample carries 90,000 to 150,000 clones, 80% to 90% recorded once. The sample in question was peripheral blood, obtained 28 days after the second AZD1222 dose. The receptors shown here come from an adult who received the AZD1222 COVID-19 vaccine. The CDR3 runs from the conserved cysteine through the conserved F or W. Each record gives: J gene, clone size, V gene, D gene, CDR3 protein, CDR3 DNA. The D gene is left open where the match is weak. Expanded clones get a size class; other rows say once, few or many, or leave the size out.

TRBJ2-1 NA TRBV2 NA CASSERWRDEQFF TGTGCCAGCAGTGAACGCTGGCGGGATGAGCAGTTCTTC
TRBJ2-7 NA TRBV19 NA CAAAGRRGDEQYF TGTGCAGCCGCGGGGCGGCGAGGGGACGAGCAGTACTTC
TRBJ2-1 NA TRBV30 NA CAWRGYGTEQFF TGTGCCTGGAGGGGCTACGGGACGGAGCAGTTCTTC
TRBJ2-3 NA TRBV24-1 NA CATSVYNSDTQYF TGTGCCACCAGTGTTTACAACTCAGATACGCAGTATTTT
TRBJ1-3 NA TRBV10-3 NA CAINGGGQGGISNGNTIYF TGTGCCATCAACGGAGGAGGACAAGGGGGGATAAGTAATGGAAACACCATATATTTT
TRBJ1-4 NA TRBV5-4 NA CASSFPGGRVEKLFF TGTGCCAGCAGCTTTCCGGGGGGTCGCGTGGAAAAACTGTTTTTT
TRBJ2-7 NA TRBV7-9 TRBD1 CASSNPAGTGAYEQYF TGTGCCAGCAGCAACCCGGCCGGGACAGGGGCTTACGAGCAGTACTTC
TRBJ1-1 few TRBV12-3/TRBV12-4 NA CASSPGNTEAFF TGTGCCAGCAGTCCGGGGAACACTGAAGCTTTCTTT
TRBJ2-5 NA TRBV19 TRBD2 CASSIMYPAGVETQYF TGTGCCAGTAGTATAATGTACCCAGCGGGAGTGGAGACCCAGTACTTC
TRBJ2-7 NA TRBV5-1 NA CASSLVDSTFYEQYF TGCGCCAGCAGCTTGGTTGACAGTACCTTCTACGAGCAGTACTTC
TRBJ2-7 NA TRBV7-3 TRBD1 CASSLISGGREQYF TGTGCCAGCAGCTTAATCTCAGGGGGCCGGGAGCAGTACTTC
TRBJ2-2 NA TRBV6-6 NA CASSYGGGGELFF TGTGCCAGCAGCTACGGGGGAGGCGGGGAGCTGTTTTTT
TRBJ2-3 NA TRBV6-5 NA CASSYFTADTQYF TGTGCCAGCAGTTATTTCACAGCAGATACGCAGTATTTT
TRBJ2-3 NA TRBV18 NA CASSPLEKAGKSTDTQYF TGTGCCAGCTCACCACTCGAGAAGGCGGGGAAAAGCACAGATACGCAGTATTTT
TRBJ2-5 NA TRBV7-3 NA CASSTGTSDQETQYF TGTGCCAGCAGCACCGGGACCTCGGACCAAGAGACCCAGTACTTC
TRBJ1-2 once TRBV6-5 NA CASSLWDLANYGYTF TGTGCCAGCAGTCTGTGGGACTTAGCTAACTATGGCTACACCTTC
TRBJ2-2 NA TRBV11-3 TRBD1 CAGTPGQGTGELFF TGTGCCGGTACACCGGGACAGGGAACTGGGGAGCTGTTTTTT
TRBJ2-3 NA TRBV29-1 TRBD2 CSVEDLYGGRPDTQYF TGCAGCGTTGAAGATTTGTATGGCGGGAGGCCAGATACGCAGTATTTT
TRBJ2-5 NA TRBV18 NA CASSRGALETQYF TGTGCCAGCTCACGGGGGGCGTTGGAGACCCAGTACTTC
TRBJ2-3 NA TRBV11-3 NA CASSIRDVILSTDTQYF TGTGCCAGCAGCATCCGGGACGTAATTTTAAGCACAGATACGCAGTATTTT
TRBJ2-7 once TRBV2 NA CASSSGGIYEQYF TGTGCCAGCAGTAGCGGTGGGATATACGAGCAGTACTTC
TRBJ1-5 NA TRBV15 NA CATSRLADHQPQHF TGTGCCACCAGCAGATTGGCAGACCATCAGCCCCAGCATTTT
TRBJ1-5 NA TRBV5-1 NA CASSLTDSPNQPQHF TGCGCCAGCAGCTTGACCGACAGCCCCAATCAGCCCCAGCATTTT
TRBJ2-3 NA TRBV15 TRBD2 CATSASGGSDTQYF TGTGCCACCAGCGCTAGCGGGGGTTCAGATACGCAGTATTTT
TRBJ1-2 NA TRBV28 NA CASSLHQQAGNYGYTF TGTGCCAGCAGTTTACATCAACAGGCGGGGAACTATGGCTACACCTTC
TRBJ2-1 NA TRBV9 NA CASSVGRGSSYNEQFF TGTGCCAGCAGCGTGGGCCGGGGGAGCTCCTACAATGAGCAGTTCTTC
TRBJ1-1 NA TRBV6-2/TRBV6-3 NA CASSYVWSSGNTEAFF TGTGCCAGCAGTTACGTGTGGTCCTCGGGGAACACTGAAGCTTTCTTT
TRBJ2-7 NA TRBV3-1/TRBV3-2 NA CASSQTPHWDSSSYEQYF TGTGCCAGCAGCCAAACGCCCCACTGGGACTCAAGCTCCTACGAGCAGTACTTC
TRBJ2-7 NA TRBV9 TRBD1 CASSVTGGALYEQYF TGTGCCAGCAGCGTTACAGGGGGCGCCCTTTACGAGCAGTACTTC
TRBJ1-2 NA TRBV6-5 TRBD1 CASSYSGPQGANGYTF TGTGCCAGCAGTTACTCAGGACCACAGGGGGCAAATGGCTACACCTTC
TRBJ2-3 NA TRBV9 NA CASSVATGTSTDTQYF TGTGCCAGCAGCGTAGCCACAGGGACTAGCACAGATACGCAGTATTTT
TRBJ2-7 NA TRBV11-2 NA CASSLKRGVTSYEQYF TGTGCCAGCAGCTTGAAACGCGGGGTCACCTCCTACGAGCAGTACTTC
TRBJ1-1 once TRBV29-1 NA CSVELGVDTEAFF TGCAGCGTTGAATTGGGGGTGGACACTGAAGCTTTCTTT
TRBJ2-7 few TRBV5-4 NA CASSLGESPYEQYF TGTGCCAGCAGCTTGGGAGAATCTCCCTACGAGCAGTACTTC
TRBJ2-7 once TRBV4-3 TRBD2 CASSPQRESYEQYF TGCGCCAGCAGCCCGCAGCGGGAGTCCTACGAGCAGTACTTC
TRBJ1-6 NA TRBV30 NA CAWSVLGESYNSPLHF TGTGCCTGGAGTGTACTGGGGGAGTCCTATAATTCACCCCTCCACTTT
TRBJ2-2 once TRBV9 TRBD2 CASSVTAGGRWGGELFF TGTGCCAGCAGCGTAACCGCGGGGGGCCGATGGGGCGGGGAGCTGTTTTTT
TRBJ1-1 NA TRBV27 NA CASSLSRGTEAFF TGTGCCAGCAGTTTATCGCGGGGAACTGAAGCTTTCTTT
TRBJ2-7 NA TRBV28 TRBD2 CASSLGGGGLYEQYF TGTGCCAGCAGTCTGGGGGGGGGAGGATTGTACGAGCAGTACTTC
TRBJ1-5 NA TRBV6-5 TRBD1 CASKQGTGQPQHF TGTGCCAGTAAACAGGGGACCGGCCAGCCCCAGCATTTT
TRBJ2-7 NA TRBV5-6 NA CASSLGPSRYEQYF TGTGCCAGCAGCTTAGGGCCCTCTCGCTACGAGCAGTACTTC
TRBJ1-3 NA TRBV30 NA CAWSAFYGVSGNTIYF TGTGCCTGGAGTGCCTTTTACGGGGTCTCTGGAAACACCATATATTTT
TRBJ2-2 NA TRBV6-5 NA CASSYRSGELFF TGTGCCAGCAGTTACAGGTCCGGGGAGCTGTTTTTT
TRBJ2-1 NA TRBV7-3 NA CASSFKGHEQFF TGTGCCAGCAGCTTTAAGGGCCATGAGCAGTTCTTC
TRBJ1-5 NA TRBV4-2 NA CASSQAVAFGQPQHF TGTGCCAGCAGCCAAGCAGTCGCCTTCGGACAGCCCCAGCATTTT
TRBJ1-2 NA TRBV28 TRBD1 CANSRGLDYGYTF TGTGCCAACTCCAGGGGGCTTGACTATGGCTACACCTTC
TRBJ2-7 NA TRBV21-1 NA CASSKRRHPYEQYF TGTGCCAGCAGCAAACGCAGACACCCCTACGAGCAGTACTTC
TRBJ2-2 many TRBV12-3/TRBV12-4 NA CASGSQDTGELFF TGTGCCAGCGGATCACAGGACACCGGGGAGCTGTTTTTT
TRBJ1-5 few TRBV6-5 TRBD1 CASSPDRGREQPQHF TGTGCCAGCAGCCCGGACAGGGGGCGGGAACAGCCCCAGCATTTT
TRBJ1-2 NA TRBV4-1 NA CASSHPGGFTEGYTF TGCGCCAGCAGCCACCCCGGGGGGTTTACGGAGGGCTACACCTTC
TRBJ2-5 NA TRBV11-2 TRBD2 CASSNSLAGYQETQYF TGTGCCAGCAGTAATTCTCTAGCGGGTTACCAAGAGACCCAGTACTTC
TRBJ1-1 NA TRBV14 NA CASSPNMNLGAFF TGTGCCAGCAGCCCCAACATGAACCTGGGAGCTTTCTTT
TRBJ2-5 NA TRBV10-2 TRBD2 CASSPAGGLWETQYF TGCGCCAGCAGTCCAGCGGGGGGGCTTTGGGAGACCCAGTACTTC
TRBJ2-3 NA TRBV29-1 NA CSAEEGGTDTQYF TGCAGCGCAGAGGAGGGGGGCACAGATACGCAGTATTTT
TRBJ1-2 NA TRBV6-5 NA CASARQVNYGYTF TGTGCCAGTGCTAGGCAGGTCAACTATGGCTACACCTTC